Shown below are 27 T cell receptor beta chains from a single sample sequenced in a study of T-cell reconstitution after alpha-beta-depleted transplantation in children. Unique molecular identifiers were used in preparing the TCRbeta library. TCRdb redid the calling of the PCR reads with MiXCR, one entry per CDR3 protein. This sample has more than 500,000 distinct CDR3 sequences; around 10% occur once, and the top ten carry about 15%. The sequenced sample was PBMCs, mostly from graft donor cells, obtained 180 days after TCRalphabeta/CD19-depleted stem cell transplant. These receptors all stem from a female patient aged 2 to 10 who had a stem cell transplant for aplastic anemia, so the T cells may come from the graft donor.

This clonotype has a handful of counts. The CDR3 nucleotides read TGTGCCAGCAGCCAACGGGGGTATCGATCCTACAATGAGCAGTTCTTC. It encodes CASSQRGYRSYNEQFF. The rearrangement uses TRBV14 and TRBJ2-1; D is perhaps TRBD2 (6 bases). Germline CDR1 reads SGHDN; CDR2 reads FVKESK. V dropped 2 bases and J dropped 1 base, with 12 bases sitting between them. The CDR3 consists of 16 residues.

The chain carries TRBV12-3 or TRBV12-4 and TRBJ1-4; D uncertain. CDR3 length: 14 amino acids. Trimming stripped 2 bases from V and 5 bases from J, with 9 bases between. CDR3 bases: TGTGCCAGCAGTTTAATGCGTTTAAATGAAAAACTGTTTTTT. It encodes CASSLMRLNEKLFF.

This clonotype has ten or more counts. The J gene is TRBJ2-3, the V gene TRBV6-2 or TRBV6-3; no clear D. This CDR3 spans 12 amino acids. The V gene's germline CDR1 is MNHEY and CDR2 SVGEGT. V lost 3 bases and J 8 bases, leaving 9 bases between the germline ends. CDR3 protein: CASSYPPFTQYF. In DNA form, the CDR3 reads TGTGCCAGCAGTTATCCCCCGTTTACGCAGTATTTT.

The chain couples TRBV14 to TRBJ1-1; no firm D call. From germline, CDR1 is SGHDN and CDR2 FVKESK. The V and J ends lost 1 base and 11 bases respectively, with 23 bases between them. CDR3 length equals 16 residues. The DNA for the CDR3 is TGTGCCAGCAGCCAAGGATATCGGCCAGACCCCACATGGGCTTTCTTT. Translated: CASSQGYRPDPTWAFF.

This chain connects TRBV28 to TRBJ1-1; D perhaps matches TRBD1 (5 bases). Trimming removed 6 bases from V and 9 bases from J, with 11 bases in between. The CDR3 contains 11 residues. CDR1 is MDHEN, CDR2 SYDVKM, per germline. The CDR3 loop is CASRPTGQAFF. The CDR3 region has the DNA TGTGCCAGCAGGCCCACGGGACAAGCTTTCTTT.

This clonotype was found a few times. The V gene is TRBV20-1, the J gene TRBJ2-1; 9 bases line up with TRBD1. V was clipped by 0 bases and J by 4 bases; unmatched bases: 1. This CDR3 has 14 amino acids. CDR1 is DFQATT and CDR2 is SNEGSKA in the germline V gene (reference sequence). The CDR3 loop reads CSAREDRGYNEQFF. CDR3 DNA sequence: TGCAGTGCTAGAGAGGACAGGGGTTACAATGAGCAGTTCTTC.

This clonotype has only a few counts. The CDR3 region is CASSYQGGRGSQPQHF. The CDR3 DNA is TGTGCCAGCAGTTATCAGGGGGGGCGCGGGAGTCAGCCCCAGCATTTT. The rearrangement joins TRBV27 to TRBJ1-5, with 7 bases lining up with TRBD1. CDR1 and CDR2 from the germline V gene are MNHEY and SMNVEV (reference sequence). The CDR3 length is 16 residues. The J segment lost 6 bases and the V segment lost 4 bases, leaving 12 bases of the junction unmatched.

This clonotype was seen many times. This chain links TRBV24-1 with TRBJ2-2; TRBD1 matches 7 bases. The J segment lost 5 bases and the V segment lost 10 bases, leaving 6 bases of the junction unmatched. Germline V CDR1 and CDR2: KGHDR, SFDVKD. The CDR3 contains 13 residues. The CDR3 coding sequence is TGTGCCACACGGGACAGAAGGACCGGGGAGCTGTTTTTT. This codes for CATRDRRTGELFF.

The CDR3 region is CASSFDMTETQYF. The CDR3 coding sequence is TGTGCCAGCAGCTTTGATATGACAGAGACCCAGTACTTC. This sequence joins TRBV11-3 and TRBJ2-5; D is uncertain. This CDR3 spans 13 amino acids. Germline lookup yields CDR1 SGHNT and CDR2 YENEEA. Deletions cut 3 bases from V and 4 bases from J, with 9 bases between.

The rearrangement joins TRBV20-1 to TRBJ2-2; 8 bases map to TRBD1. This CDR3 has 15 residues. V lost 3 bases to trimming and J lost 1 base; unmatched junction nucleotides: 4. CDR1 and CDR2 from the germline V gene are DFQATT and SNEGSKA (reference sequence). In nucleotides, the CDR3 is TGCAGTGCTAGCTGGACAGGGCGGAACACCGGGGAGCTGTTTTTT. As protein: CSASWTGRNTGELFF.

The chain is built from TRBV4-1 and TRBJ1-6; TRBD1 is a possible D gene (6 bases). Trimming pared 0 bases from V and 8 bases from J, leaving 20 bases between. CDR1 is MGHRA, CDR2 YSYEKL, per germline. The CDR3 spans 18 residues. For the CDR3, the DNA is TGCGCCAGCAGCCAAGATTCGGTACCGACAGGCCGATATTCACCCCTCCACTTT. Protein sequence: CASSQDSVPTGRYSPLHF.

There are a few counts of this clonotype. The chain couples TRBV29-1 to TRBJ1-3; TRBD1 might be the D (5 bases). The V gene lost 6 bases and the J gene lost 0 bases, with 9 bases spanning the gap. Germline V gene sequence: CDR1 SQVTM, CDR2 ANQGSEA. The CDR3 covers 13 residues. CDR3 in amino acids: CSVGRSSGNTIYF. CDR3 in DNA: TGCAGCGTGGGACGGAGCTCTGGAAACACCATATATTTT.

This clonotype has only a few counts. This chain links TRBV5-1 with TRBJ2-1; D gene uncertain. CDR3 length: 14 residues. Trimming left V 0 bases short and J 4 bases short, with 8 bases between. Germline V gene sequence: CDR1 SGHRS, CDR2 YFSETQ. In DNA form, the CDR3 reads TGCGCCAGCAGCTTGGAGCCGACTTACAATGAGCAGTTCTTC. This translates into CASSLEPTYNEQFF. Filled out from reference TRBV5-1 and TRBJ2-1, the complete variable domain reads KAGVTQTPRYLIKTRGQQVTLSCSPISGHRSVSWYQQTPGQGLQFLFEYFSETQRNKGNFPGRFSGRQFSNSRSEMNVSTLELGDSALYLCASSLEPTYNEQFFGPGTRLTVL.

V and J are TRBV4-2 and TRBJ2-4; 7 bases line up with TRBD1. This CDR3 is built from 17 residues. The V gene's germline CDR1 is LGHNA and CDR2 YNFKEQ. The ends lost 4 bases at V and 0 bases at J; junction bases unmatched: 9. The CDR3 sequence is CASSLRPGQLAKNIQYF. CDR3 in DNA: TGTGCCAGCAGCCTAAGACCGGGACAGCTAGCCAAAAACATTCAGTACTTC.

This clonotype was counted a few times. The chain links TRBV7-2 to TRBJ2-2, with D possibly TRBD2 on 5 matching bases. Per germline, CDR1 SGHTA and CDR2 FQGNSA. Trimming cost V 5 bases and J 5 bases, with 12 bases left between them. This CDR3 comprises 14 residues. CDR3 DNA: TGTGCCAGCAGCGCGAGAGGGCCTACCGGGGAGCTGTTTTTT. Translation gives CASSARGPTGELFF.

This clonotype showed up just a few times. The gene calls are TRBV28 and TRBJ1-2; D not certain. The CDR3 is 15 amino acids. The germline CDR1 and CDR2 sequences are MDHEN and SYDVKM. This CDR3 is CASAGRIKSNYGYTF. The DNA of the CDR3 is TGTGCGAGCGCCGGCAGGATAAAGTCTAACTATGGCTACACCTTC.

This clonotype was detected only a few times. This sequence joins TRBV19 and TRBJ1-5, with D unclear. V was shortened by 3 bases and J by 6 bases, with 12 bases between the two germline ends. Germline CDR1 reads LNHDA; CDR2 reads SQIVND (reference sequence). CDR3 length: 14 amino acids. Here the CDR3 reads CASSIGPGGQPQHF. Here the CDR3 DNA reads TGTGCCAGTAGTATTGGGCCGGGCGGTCAGCCCCAGCATTTT. Combining the CDR3 with reference TRBV19 and TRBJ1-5 gives the whole variable domain DGGITQSPKYLFRKEGQNVTLSCEQNLNHDAMYWYRQDPGQGLRLIYYSQIVNDFQKGDIAEGYSVSREKKESFPLTVTSAQKNPTAFYLCASSIGPGGQPQHFGDGTRLSIL.

A few counts support this clonotype. The chain is built from TRBV10-3 and TRBJ2-7; 9 bases fit TRBD2. The CDR3 sequence is 17 residues long. Germline V lookup: CDR1 ENHRY, CDR2 SYGVKD. Trimming at V came to 2 bases and at J to 4 bases, leaving 12 bases not matched to a gene. For the CDR3, the DNA is TGTGCCATCAGTGAGGGGGGGGCTAGCGGGGCCGGTTACGAGCAGTACTTC. Its protein product is CAISEGGASGAGYEQYF.

This clonotype was counted many times. The chain joins TRBV12-3 or TRBV12-4 to TRBJ2-2; 12 bases are shared with TRBD2. CDR3 length: 17 residues. The trim removed 6 bases at V and 0 bases at J, leaving 5 bases unmatched. The chain's CDR3 is CASRPGLAGTNTGELFF. In DNA form, the CDR3 reads TGTGCCAGCAGACCGGGACTAGCGGGCACGAACACCGGGGAGCTGTTTTTT.

This clonotype showed up many times. The gene calls are TRBV6-2 or TRBV6-3 and TRBJ2-4, with 8 bases fitting TRBD1. V gave up 6 bases and J gave up 2 bases; unmatched junction bases: 9. The CDR3 is made up of 16 amino acids. Germline assignment: CDR1 MNHEY and CDR2 SVGEGT. The CDR3 DNA reads TGTGCCAGCAGCGGTCCGACAGGGGCCCCCAAAAACATTCAGTACTTC. This encodes CASSGPTGAPKNIQYF.

This clonotype was found a few times. The J gene is TRBJ2-3, the V gene TRBV14, with TRBD2 identical over 10 bases. The germline CDR1 and CDR2 sequences are SGHDN and FVKESK. Trimming removed 0 bases from V and 6 bases from J; junction bases left unmatched: 24. This CDR3 region has 22 residues. The CDR3 protein is CASSQDWSRLAGARGYADTQYF. The CDR3 region has the DNA TGTGCCAGCAGCCAAGATTGGAGTAGGCTAGCGGGAGCCCGCGGATACGCGGATACGCAGTATTTT.

This clonotype was counted between two and nine times. The chain joins TRBV7-2 to TRBJ2-5; the D is unclear. The CDR3 covers 14 residues. Trimming shortened V by 3 bases and J by 5 bases, and 13 bases separated the two germline ends. The germline gives CDR1 SGHTA, CDR2 FQGNSA. CDR3 in amino acids: CASSFTLVEETQYF. CDR3 nucleotides: TGTGCCAGCAGCTTCACGCTAGTGGAGGAGACCCAGTACTTC.

CDR3: CASSSRQAVNTEAFF. CDR3 bases: TGTGCCAGCAGCTCTAGACAGGCCGTAAACACTGAAGCTTTCTTT. The rearrangement links TRBV7-2 to TRBJ1-1; tentatively, D is TRBD1 (6 bases). The CDR3 is 15 amino acids. V shed 4 bases and J shed 2 bases, with 14 bases lying between them. Looked up from germline, CDR1 is SGHTA and CDR2 is FQGNSA.

This clonotype came up a few times. The chain couples TRBV18 to TRBJ1-6; 10 bases are shared with TRBD1. The CDR3 covers 15 residues. After removal of 5 bases from V and 7 bases from J, the junction contained 5 bases not matched to a gene. Germline values: CDR1 KGHSH, CDR2 LQKENI. The CDR3: CASSATGGRNSPLHF. The CDR3 DNA reads as TGTGCCAGCTCAGCGACAGGGGGCCGGAATTCACCCCTCCACTTT.

V is TRBV10-3 and J is TRBJ2-7; weak D call: TRBD2 (6 bases). CDR1 and CDR2 (germline): ENHRY, SYGVKD. V was cut by 10 bases and J by 0 bases, with 13 bases left in between. The CDR3 loop spans 13 amino acids. CDR3 sequence: CATLGGSSYEQYF. The CDR3 region has the DNA TGTGCCACCCTGGGGGGAAGCTCCTACGAGCAGTACTTC.

This clonotype was seen more than once but under ten times. CDR3 sequence reads: CASSSDPGQGATLAYNEQFF. The CDR3 DNA reads TGTGCCAGCAGCTCAGATCCGGGACAGGGGGCCACTCTCGCCTACAATGAGCAGTTCTTC. The chain joins TRBV5-6 to TRBJ2-1; 12 nucleotides match TRBD1. The length of the CDR3 is 20 residues. Germline CDR1 reads SGHDT; CDR2 reads YYEEEE. V was clipped by 3 bases and J by 2 bases; unmatched bases: 15.

In this sample, this clonotype turned up many times. The chain is built from TRBV15 and TRBJ2-5, with unresolved D. Germline assignment: CDR1 LNHNV and CDR2 YYDKDF (reference sequence). V was trimmed by 1 base and J by 7 bases, leaving 4 bases between them. The CDR3 length is 11 residues. The CDR3 is CATSRVGTQYF. DNA for the CDR3: TGTGCCACCAGCAGAGTGGGGACCCAGTACTTC.